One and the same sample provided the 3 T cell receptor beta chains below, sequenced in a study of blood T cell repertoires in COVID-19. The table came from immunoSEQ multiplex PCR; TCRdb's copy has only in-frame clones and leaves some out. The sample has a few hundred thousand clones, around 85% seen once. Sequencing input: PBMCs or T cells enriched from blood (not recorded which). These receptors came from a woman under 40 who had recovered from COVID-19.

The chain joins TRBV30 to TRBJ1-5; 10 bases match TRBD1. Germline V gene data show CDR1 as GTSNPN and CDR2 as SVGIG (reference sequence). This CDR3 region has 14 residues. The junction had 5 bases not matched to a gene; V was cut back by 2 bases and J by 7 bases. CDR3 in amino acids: CAWSTWTGGQPQHF. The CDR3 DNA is TGTGCCTGGAGTACCTGGACAGGGGGACAGCCCCAGCATTTT.

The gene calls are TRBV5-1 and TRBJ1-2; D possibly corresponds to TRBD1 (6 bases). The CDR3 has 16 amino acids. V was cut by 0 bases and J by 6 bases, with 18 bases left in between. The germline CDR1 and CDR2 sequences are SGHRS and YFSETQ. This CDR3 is CASSLATDSYGDGYTF. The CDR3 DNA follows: TGCGCCAGCAGCTTGGCCACGGACAGCTATGGGGATGGCTACACCTTC.

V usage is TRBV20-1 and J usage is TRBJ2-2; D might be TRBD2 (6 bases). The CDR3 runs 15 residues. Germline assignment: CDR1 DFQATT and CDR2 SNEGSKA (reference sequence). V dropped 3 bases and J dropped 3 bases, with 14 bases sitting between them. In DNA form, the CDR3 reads TGCAGTGCTAGTCCCGGGGGAGCGGACACCGGGGAGCTGTTTTTT. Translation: CSASPGGADTGELFF.